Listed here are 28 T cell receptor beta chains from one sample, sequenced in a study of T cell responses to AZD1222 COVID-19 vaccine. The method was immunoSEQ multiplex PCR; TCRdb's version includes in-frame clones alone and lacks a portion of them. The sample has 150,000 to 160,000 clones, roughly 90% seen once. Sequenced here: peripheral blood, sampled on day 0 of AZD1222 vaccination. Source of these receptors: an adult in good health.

CDR3 in DNA: TGTGCCAGCAGCGTTCAGACAGATACGCAGTATTTT. Translated, it gives CASSVQTDTQYF. The J gene is TRBJ2-3, the V gene TRBV9; D ambiguous. Trimming took off 2 bases at V and 3 bases at J, with 4 bases between the two ends. Germline assignment: CDR1 SGDLS and CDR2 YYNGEE. The length of the CDR3 is 12 residues.

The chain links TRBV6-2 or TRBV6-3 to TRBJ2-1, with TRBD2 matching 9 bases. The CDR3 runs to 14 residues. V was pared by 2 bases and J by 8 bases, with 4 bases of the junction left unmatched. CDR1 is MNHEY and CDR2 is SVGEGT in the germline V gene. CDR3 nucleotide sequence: TGTGCCAGCAGTTACAGCGGGGGGTATCATGAGCAGTTCTTC. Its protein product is CASSYSGGYHEQFF.

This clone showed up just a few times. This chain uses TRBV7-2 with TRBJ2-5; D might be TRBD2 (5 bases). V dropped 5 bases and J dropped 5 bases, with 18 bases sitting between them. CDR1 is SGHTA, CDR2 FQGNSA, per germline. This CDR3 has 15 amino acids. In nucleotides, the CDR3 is TGTGCCAGCAGCGTCCATTCATCGGGCGGGGAGACCCAGTACTTC. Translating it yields CASSVHSSGGETQYF.

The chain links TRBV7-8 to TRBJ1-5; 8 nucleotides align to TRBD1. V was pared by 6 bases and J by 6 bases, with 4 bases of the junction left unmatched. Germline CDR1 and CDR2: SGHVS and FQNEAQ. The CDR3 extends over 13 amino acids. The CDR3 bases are TGTGCCAGCAGTCAGGGGGCCGGTCAGCCCCAGCATTTT. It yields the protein CASSQGAGQPQHF.

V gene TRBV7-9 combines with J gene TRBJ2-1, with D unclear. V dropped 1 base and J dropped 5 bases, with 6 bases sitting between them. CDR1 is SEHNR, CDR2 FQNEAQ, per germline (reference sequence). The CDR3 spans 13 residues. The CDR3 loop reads CASSLDSHNEQFF. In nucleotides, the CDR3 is TGTGCCAGCAGCTTAGACAGCCACAATGAGCAGTTCTTC.

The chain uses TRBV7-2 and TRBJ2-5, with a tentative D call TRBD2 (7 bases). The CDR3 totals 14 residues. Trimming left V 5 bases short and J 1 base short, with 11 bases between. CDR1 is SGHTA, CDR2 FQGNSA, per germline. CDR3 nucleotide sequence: TGTGCCAGCAGCCCGGGGGGCTTCCAAGAGACCCAGTACTTC. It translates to CASSPGGFQETQYF. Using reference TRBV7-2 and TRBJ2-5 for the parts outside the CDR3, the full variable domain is GAGVSQSPSNKVTEKGKDVELRCDPISGHTALYWYRQSLGQGLEFLIYFQGNSAPDKSGLPSDRFSAERTGGSVSTLTIQRTQQEDSAVYLCASSPGGFQETQYFGPGTRLLVL.

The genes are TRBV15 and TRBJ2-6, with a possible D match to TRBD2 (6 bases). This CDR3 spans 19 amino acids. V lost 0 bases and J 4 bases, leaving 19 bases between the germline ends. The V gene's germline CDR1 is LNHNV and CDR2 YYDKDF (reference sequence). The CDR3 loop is CATSRDRGGTLTGANVLTF. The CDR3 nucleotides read TGTGCCACCAGCAGAGACCGAGGCGGGACGCTGACCGGGGCCAACGTCCTGACTTTC. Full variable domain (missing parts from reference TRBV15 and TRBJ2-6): DAMVIQNPRYQVTQFGKPVTLSCSQTLNHNVMYWYQQKSSQAPKLLFHYYDKDFNNEADTPDNFQSRRPNTSFCFLDIRSPGLGDTAMYLCATSRDRGGTLTGANVLTFGAGSRLTVL.

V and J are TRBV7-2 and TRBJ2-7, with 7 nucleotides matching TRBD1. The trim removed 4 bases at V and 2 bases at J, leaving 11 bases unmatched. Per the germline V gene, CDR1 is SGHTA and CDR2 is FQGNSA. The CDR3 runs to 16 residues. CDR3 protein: CASSSGQPQSPYEQYF. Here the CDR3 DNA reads TGTGCCAGCAGCTCGGGACAGCCGCAGTCCCCCTACGAGCAGTACTTC.

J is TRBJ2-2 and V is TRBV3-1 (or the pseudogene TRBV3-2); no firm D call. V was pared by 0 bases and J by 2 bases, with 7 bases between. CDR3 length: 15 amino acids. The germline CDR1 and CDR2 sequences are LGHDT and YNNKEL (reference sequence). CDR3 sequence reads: CASSQDPGNTGELFF. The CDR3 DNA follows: TGTGCCAGCAGCCAAGATCCAGGTAACACCGGGGAGCTGTTTTTT.

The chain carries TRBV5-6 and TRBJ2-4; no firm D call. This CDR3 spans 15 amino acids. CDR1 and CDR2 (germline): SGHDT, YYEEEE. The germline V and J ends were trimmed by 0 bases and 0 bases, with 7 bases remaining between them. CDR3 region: CASSLVATAKNIQYF. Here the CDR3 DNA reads TGTGCCAGCAGCTTGGTGGCGACAGCCAAAAACATTCAGTACTTC.

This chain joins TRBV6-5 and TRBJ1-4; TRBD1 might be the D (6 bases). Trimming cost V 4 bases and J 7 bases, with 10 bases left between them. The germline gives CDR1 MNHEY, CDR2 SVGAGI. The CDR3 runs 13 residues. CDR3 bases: TGTGCCAGCAGTTCCGGACAGTTTGAAAAACTGTTTTTT. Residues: CASSSGQFEKLFF.

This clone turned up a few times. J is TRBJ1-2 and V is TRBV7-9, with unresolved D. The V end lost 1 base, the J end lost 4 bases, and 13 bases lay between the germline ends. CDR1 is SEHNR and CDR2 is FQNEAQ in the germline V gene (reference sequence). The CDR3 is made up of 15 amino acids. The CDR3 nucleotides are TGTGCCAGCAGCTTAGGAGACGGAGCCCTCTATGGCTACACCTTC. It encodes CASSLGDGALYGYTF.

The CDR3 here is CASSFGQGGGDIQYF. For the CDR3, the DNA is TGTGCCAGCAGCTTCGGACAGGGGGGTGGAGACATTCAGTACTTC. The V gene is TRBV7-9, the J gene TRBJ2-4; TRBD1 agrees at 10 bases. The germline CDR1 and CDR2 sequences are SEHNR and FQNEAQ (reference sequence). V shed 3 bases, J shed 8 bases, and the junction held 7 bases outside the gene matches. The CDR3 sequence is 15 residues long.

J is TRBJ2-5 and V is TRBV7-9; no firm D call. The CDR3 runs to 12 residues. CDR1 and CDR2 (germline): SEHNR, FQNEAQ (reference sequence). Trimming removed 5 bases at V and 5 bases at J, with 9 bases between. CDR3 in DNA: TGTGCCAGCAGCCCAGAAGGCGAGACCCAGTACTTC. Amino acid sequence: CASSPEGETQYF. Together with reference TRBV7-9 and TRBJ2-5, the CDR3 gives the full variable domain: DTGVSQNPRHKITKRGQNVTFRCDPISEHNRLYWYRQTLGQGPEFLTYFQNEAQLEKSRLLSDRFSAERPKGSFSTLEIQRTEQGDSAMYLCASSPEGETQYFGPGTRLLVL.

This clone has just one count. This CDR3 is CAIKGDSPYEQYF. The CDR3 nucleotides are TGTGCCATCAAAGGGGATAGTCCCTACGAGCAGTACTTC. The chain joins TRBV10-3 to TRBJ2-7, with a possible D match to TRBD1 (5 bases). V dropped 7 bases and J dropped 2 bases, with 12 bases sitting between them. Per germline, CDR1 ENHRY and CDR2 SYGVKD. This CDR3 is 13 amino acids long.

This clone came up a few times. CDR3 nucleotides: TGCAGCGTTGAAGGCGCGGGGAAAACTGAAGCTTTCTTT. This codes for CSVEGAGKTEAFF. The genes are TRBV29-1 and TRBJ1-1; D call uncertain. Germline V CDR1 and CDR2: SQVTM, ANQGSEA. Between the trimmed V and J ends, which lost 1 base and 5 bases, there was a span of 11 bases. The CDR3 sequence is 13 residues long. Based on the CDR3 plus reference TRBV29-1 and TRBJ1-1, the full variable domain is SAVISQKPSRDICQRGTSLTIQCQVDSQVTMMFWYRQQPGQSLTLIATANQGSEATYESGFVIDKFPISRPNLTFSTLTVSNMSPEDSSIYLCSVEGAGKTEAFFGQGTRLTVV.

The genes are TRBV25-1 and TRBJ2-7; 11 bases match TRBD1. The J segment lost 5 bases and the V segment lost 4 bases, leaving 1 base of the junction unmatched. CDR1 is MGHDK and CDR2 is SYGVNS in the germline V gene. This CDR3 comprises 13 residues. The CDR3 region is CASSGTGGNEQYF. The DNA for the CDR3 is TGTGCCAGCAGTGGGACAGGGGGCAACGAGCAGTACTTC.

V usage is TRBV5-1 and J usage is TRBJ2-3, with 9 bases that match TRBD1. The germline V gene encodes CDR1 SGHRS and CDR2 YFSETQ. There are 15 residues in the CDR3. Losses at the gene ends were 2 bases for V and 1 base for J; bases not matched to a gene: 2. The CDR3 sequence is CASSFGDRGTDTQYF. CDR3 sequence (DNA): TGCGCCAGCAGCTTCGGGGACAGGGGCACAGATACGCAGTATTTT.

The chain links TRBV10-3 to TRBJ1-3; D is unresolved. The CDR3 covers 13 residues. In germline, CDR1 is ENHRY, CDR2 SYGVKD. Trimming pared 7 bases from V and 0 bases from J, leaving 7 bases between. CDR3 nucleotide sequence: TGTGCCATCACGGGTACCTCTGGAAACACCATATATTTT. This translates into CAITGTSGNTIYF.

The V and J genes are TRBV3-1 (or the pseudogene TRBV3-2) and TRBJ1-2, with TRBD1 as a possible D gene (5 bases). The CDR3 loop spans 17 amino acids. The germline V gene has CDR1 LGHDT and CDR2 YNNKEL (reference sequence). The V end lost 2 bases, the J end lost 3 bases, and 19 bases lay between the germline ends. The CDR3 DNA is TGTGCCAGCAGCCAAATAGCAGGGACTGGTAGATACTATGGCTACACCTTC. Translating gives CASSQIAGTGRYYGYTF.

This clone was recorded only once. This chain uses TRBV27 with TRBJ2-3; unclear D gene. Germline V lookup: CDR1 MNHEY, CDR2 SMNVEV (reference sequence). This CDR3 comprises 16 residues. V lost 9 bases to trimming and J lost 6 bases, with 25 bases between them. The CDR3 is CARNRVTRKETDTQYF. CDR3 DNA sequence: TGTGCCAGGAATCGGGTAACCCGGAAGGAGACCGATACGCAGTATTTT.

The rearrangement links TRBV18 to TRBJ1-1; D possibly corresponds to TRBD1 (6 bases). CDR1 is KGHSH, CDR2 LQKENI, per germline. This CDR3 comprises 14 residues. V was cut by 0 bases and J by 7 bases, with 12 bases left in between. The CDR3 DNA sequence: TGTGCCAGCTCACCACCTTCCAGGGGAGGTGAAGCTTTCTTT. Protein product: CASSPPSRGGEAFF.

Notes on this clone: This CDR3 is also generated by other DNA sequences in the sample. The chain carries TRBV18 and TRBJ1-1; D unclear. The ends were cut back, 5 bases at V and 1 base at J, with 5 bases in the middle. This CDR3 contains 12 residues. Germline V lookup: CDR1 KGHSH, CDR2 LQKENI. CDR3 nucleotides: TGTGCCAGCTCATCGCAGAACACTGAAGCTTTCTTT. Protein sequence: CASSSQNTEAFF.

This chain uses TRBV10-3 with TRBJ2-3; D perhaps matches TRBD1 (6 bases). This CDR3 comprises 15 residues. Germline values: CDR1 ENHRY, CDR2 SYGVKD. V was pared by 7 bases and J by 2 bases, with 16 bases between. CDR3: CAIKSGVGATDTQYF. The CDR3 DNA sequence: TGTGCCATCAAATCGGGTGTGGGGGCCACAGATACGCAGTATTTT.

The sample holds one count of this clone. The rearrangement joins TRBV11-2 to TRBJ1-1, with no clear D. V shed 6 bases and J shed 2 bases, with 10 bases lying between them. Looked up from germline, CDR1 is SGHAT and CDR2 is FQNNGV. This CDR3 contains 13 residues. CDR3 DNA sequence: TGTGCCAGCAGGCTAAGTCTTAACACTGAAGCTTTCTTT. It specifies CASRLSLNTEAFF.

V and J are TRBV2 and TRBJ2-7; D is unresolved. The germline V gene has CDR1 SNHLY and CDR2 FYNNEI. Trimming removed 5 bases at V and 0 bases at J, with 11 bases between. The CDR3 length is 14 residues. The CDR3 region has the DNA TGTGCCAGCAGTAAGGGAACCCTCTCCTACGAGCAGTACTTC. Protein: CASSKGTLSYEQYF.

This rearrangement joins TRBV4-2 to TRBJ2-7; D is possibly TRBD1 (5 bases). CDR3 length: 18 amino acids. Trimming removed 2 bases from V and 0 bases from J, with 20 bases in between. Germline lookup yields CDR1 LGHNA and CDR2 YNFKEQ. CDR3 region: CASSQTPSFRGSSYEQYF. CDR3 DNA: TGTGCCAGCAGCCAAACCCCTTCTTTTAGGGGTAGCTCCTACGAGCAGTACTTC.

CDR3 sequence: CASSTIGTEAFF. CDR3 DNA sequence: TGTGCCAGTAGTACCATCGGCACTGAAGCTTTCTTT. The chain links TRBV19 to TRBJ1-1; D not resolved. V was cut by 4 bases and J by 4 bases, with 7 bases left in between. CDR3 length: 12 amino acids. The germline V gene encodes CDR1 LNHDA and CDR2 SQIVND (reference sequence).